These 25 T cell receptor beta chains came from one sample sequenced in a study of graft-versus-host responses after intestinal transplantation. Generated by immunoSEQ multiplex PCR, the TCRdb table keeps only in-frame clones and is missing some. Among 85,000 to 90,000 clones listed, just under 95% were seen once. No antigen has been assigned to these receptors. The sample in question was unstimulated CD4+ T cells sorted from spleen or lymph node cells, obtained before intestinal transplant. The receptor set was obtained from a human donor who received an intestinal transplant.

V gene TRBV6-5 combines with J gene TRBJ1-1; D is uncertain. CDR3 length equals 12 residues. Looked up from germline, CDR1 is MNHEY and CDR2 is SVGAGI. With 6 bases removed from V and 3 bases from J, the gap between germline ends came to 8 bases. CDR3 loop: CASSRQYTEAFF. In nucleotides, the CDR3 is TGTGCCAGCAGCCGCCAGTACACTGAAGCTTTCTTT.

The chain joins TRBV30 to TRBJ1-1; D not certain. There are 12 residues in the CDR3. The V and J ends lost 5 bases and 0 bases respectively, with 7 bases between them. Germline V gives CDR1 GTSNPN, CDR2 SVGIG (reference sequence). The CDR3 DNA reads TGTGCCTGGTTGGGGTTGAACACTGAAGCTTTCTTT. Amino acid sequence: CAWLGLNTEAFF.

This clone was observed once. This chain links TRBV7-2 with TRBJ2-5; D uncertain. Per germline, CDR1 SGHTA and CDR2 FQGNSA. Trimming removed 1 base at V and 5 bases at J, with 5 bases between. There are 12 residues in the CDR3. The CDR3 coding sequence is TGTGCCAGCAGCTTAGGCCGGGAGACCCAGTACTTC. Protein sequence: CASSLGRETQYF.

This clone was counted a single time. The CDR3 spells CASSPRTSGQETQYF. CDR3 in DNA: TGTGCCAGCTCCCCTCGGACTAGCGGACAAGAGACCCAGTACTTC. The J gene is TRBJ2-5, the V gene TRBV18; 10 nucleotides align to TRBD2. V was pared by 6 bases and J by 2 bases, with 6 bases of the junction left unmatched. This CDR3 is 15 amino acids long. Germline V gene sequence: CDR1 KGHSH, CDR2 LQKENI.

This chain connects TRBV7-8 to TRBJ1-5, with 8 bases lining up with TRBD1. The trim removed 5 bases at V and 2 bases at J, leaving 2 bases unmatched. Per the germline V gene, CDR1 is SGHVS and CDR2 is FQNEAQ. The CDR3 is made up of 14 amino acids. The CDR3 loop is CASSPTGGNQPQHF. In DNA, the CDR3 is TGTGCCAGCAGCCCGACAGGGGGCAATCAGCCCCAGCATTTT.

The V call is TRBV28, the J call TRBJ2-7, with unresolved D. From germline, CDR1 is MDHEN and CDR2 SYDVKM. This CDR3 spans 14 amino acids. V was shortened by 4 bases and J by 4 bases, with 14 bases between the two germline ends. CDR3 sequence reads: CASSSPTAPYEQYF. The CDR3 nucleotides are TGTGCCAGCAGTTCCCCCACAGCGCCGTACGAGCAGTACTTC.

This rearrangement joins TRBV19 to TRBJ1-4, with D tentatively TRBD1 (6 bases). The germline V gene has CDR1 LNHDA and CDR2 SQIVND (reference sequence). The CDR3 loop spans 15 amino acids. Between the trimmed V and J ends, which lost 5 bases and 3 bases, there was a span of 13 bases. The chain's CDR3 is CASSVRGRSNEKLFF. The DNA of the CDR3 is TGTGCCAGTAGTGTCCGGGGGCGGTCTAATGAAAAACTGTTTTTT.

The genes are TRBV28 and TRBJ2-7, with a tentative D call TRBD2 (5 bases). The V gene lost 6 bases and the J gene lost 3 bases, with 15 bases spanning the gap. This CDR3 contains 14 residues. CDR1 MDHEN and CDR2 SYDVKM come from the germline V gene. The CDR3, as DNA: TGTGCCAGCAGCCTACGGGGATTCCGCTACGAGCAGTACTTC. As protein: CASSLRGFRYEQYF. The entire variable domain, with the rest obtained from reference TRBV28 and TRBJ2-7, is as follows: DVKVTQSSRYLVKRTGEKVFLECVQDMDHENMFWYRQDPGLGLRLIYFSYDVKMKEKGDIPEGYSVSREKKERFSLILESASTNQTSMYLCASSLRGFRYEQYFGPGTRLTVT.

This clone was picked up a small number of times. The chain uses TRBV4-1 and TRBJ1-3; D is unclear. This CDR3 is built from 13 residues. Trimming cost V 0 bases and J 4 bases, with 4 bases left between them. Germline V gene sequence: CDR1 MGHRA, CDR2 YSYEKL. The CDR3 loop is CASSQERGNTIYF. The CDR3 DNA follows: TGCGCCAGCAGCCAAGAACGAGGAAACACCATATATTTT.

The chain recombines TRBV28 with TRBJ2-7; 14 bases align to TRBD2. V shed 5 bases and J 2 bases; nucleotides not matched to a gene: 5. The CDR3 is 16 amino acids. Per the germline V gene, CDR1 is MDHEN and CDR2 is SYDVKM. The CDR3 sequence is CASSLWTSGGTYEQYF. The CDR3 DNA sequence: TGTGCCAGCAGTCTCTGGACTAGCGGGGGGACCTACGAGCAGTACTTC.

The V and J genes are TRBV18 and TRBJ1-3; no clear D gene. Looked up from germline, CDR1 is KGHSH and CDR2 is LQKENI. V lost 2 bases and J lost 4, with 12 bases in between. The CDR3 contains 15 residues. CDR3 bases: TGTGCCAGCTCACCAACGAGTCCTGTAGGAAACACCATATATTTT. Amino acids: CASSPTSPVGNTIYF.

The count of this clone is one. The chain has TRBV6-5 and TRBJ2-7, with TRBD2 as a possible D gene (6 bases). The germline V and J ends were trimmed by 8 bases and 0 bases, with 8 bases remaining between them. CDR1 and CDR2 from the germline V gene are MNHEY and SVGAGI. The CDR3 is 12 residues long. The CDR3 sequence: CASGRTSYEQYF. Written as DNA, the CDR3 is TGTGCCAGCGGGAGGACCTCCTACGAGCAGTACTTC.

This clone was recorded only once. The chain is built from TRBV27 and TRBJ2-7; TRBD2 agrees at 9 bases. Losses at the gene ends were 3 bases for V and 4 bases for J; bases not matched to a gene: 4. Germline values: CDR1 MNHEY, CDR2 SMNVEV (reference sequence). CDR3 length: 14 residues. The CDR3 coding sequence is TGTGCCAGCAGTTTTAGCGGGAGTAGGTACGAGCAGTACTTC. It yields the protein CASSFSGSRYEQYF.

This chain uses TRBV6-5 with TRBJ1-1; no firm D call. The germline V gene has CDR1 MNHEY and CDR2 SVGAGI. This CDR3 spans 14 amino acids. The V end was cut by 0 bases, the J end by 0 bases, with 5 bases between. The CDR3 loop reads CASSYSIVNTEAFF. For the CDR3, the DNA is TGTGCCAGCAGTTACTCGATAGTGAACACTGAAGCTTTCTTT.

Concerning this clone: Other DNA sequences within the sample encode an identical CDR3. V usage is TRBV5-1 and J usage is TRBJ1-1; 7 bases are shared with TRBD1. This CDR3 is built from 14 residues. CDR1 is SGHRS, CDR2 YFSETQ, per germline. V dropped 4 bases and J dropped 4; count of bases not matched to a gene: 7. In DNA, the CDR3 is TGCGCCAGCAGCCTCGCAGGGGGAAGCACTGAAGCTTTCTTT. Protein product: CASSLAGGSTEAFF. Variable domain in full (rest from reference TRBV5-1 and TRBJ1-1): KAGVTQTPRYLIKTRGQQVTLSCSPISGHRSVSWYQQTPGQGLQFLFEYFSETQRNKGNFPGRFSGRQFSNSRSEMNVSTLELGDSALYLCASSLAGGSTEAFFGQGTRLTVV.

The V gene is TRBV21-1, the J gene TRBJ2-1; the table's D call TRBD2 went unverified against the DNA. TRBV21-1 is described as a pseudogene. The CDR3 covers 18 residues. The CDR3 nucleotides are TGTGCCAGCAGCAAAGGGACTAACGGGAGCGTGGGAGACAATGAGCAGTTCTTC. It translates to CASSKGTNGSVGDNEQFF.

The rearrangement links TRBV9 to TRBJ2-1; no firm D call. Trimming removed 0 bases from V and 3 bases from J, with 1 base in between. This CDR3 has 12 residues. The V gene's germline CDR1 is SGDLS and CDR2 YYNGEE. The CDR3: CASSVGYNEQFF. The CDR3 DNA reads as TGTGCCAGCAGCGTAGGCTACAATGAGCAGTTCTTC.

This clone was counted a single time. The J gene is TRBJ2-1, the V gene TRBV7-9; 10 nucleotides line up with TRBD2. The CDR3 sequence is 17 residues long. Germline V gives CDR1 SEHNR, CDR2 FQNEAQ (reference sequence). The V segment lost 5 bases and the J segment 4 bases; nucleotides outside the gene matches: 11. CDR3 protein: CASSPRAGLAEYNEQFF. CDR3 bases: TGTGCCAGCAGCCCTAGAGCCGGACTAGCGGAATACAATGAGCAGTTCTTC.

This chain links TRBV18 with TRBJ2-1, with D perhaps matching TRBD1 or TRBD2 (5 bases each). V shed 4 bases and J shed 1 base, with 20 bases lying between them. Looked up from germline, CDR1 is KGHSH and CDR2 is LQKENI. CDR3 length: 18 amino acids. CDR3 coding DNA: TGTGCCAGCTCACAAAGGTTTCGGGGCACACCGTCCTACAATGAGCAGTTCTTC. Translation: CASSQRFRGTPSYNEQFF.

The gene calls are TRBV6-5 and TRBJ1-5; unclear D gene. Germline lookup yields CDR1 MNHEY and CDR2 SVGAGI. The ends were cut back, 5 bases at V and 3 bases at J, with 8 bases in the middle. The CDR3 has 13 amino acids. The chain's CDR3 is CASSRRPNQPQHF. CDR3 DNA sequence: TGTGCCAGCAGTCGACGGCCCAATCAGCCCCAGCATTTT.

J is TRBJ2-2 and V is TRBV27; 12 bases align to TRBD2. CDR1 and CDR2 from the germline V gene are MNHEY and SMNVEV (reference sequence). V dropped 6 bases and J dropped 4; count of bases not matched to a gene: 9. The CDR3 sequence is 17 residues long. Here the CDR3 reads CASSHLAGGKGTGELFF. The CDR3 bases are TGTGCCAGCAGCCATCTAGCGGGAGGGAAGGGCACCGGGGAGCTGTTTTTT.

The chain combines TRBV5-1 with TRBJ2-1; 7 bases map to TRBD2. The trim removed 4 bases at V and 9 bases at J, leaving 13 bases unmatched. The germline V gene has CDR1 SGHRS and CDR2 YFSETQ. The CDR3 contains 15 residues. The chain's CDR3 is CASSPQREGLGEQFF. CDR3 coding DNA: TGCGCCAGCAGCCCCCAGAGGGAGGGCCTCGGTGAGCAGTTCTTC.

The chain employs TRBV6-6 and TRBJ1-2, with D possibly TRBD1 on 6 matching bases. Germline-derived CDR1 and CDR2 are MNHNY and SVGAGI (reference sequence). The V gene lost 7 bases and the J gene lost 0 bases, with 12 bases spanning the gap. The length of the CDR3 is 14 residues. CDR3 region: CASTRTVPNYGYTF. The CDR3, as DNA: TGTGCCAGCACCCGGACAGTCCCTAACTATGGCTACACCTTC.

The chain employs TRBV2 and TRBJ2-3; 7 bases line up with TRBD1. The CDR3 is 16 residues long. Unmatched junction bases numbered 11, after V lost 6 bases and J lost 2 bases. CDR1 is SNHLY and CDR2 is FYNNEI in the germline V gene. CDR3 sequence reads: CASSPRQGRTTDTQYF. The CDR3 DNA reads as TGTGCCAGCAGCCCCCGACAGGGTCGTACCACAGATACGCAGTATTTT.

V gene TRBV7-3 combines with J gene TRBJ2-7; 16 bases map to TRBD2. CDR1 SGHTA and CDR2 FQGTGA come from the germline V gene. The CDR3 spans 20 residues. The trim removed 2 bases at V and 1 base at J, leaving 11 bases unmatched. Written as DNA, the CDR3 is TGTGCCAGCAGCTTACTAGGGACTAGCGGGAGGGACCCCCTGTCCTACGAGCAGTACTTC. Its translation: CASSLLGTSGRDPLSYEQYF.